This T cell receptor (beta chain) was retrieved from a study of blood T cell repertoires in COVID-19. Only in-frame clones appear in the TCRdb table, and some are missing; sequencing was by immunoSEQ multiplex PCR. The repertoire consists of approximately 150,000 clones, with less than 90% occurring once and the leading ten covering 1% to 1.5%. The CDR3 spans 17 residues. The germline gives CDR1 MNHNS, CDR2 SASEGT. The ends lost 1 base at V and 6 bases at J; junction bases unmatched: 12. Living in 24 US areas, the participants were between about 18 and 90 years of age. This rearrangement joins TRBV6-1 to TRBJ1-5; 7 bases fit TRBD1. The receptor was isolated from a human donor with acute COVID-19. The donor label of this sample is uncertain. The specimen sequenced was PBMCs or T cells enriched from blood (not recorded which). The CDR3 bases are TGTGCCAGCAGTGAAGGGTTTGAGGGGGCGAATGGTCAGCCCCAGCATTTT. It translates to CASSEGFEGANGQPQHF.